This TCR beta chain was sequenced for a study of T cell responses to AZD1222 COVID-19 vaccine. The trim removed 2 bases at V and 6 bases at J, leaving 8 bases unmatched. Germline CDR1 is SGHNT and CDR2 is YYREEE (reference sequence). The CDR3 runs to 15 residues. Sequencing used immunoSEQ multiplex PCR; TCRdb keeps in-frame clones, though not all of them. The sample lists just under 85,000 clones, about 82% occurring once. This sample comprised peripheral blood, obtained on day 0 of AZD1222 vaccination. This rearrangement joins TRBV5-4 to TRBJ2-7, with TRBD1 matching over 10 bases. The TCR sequence derives from an adult in good health. CDR3 sequence reads: CASSFRQGASGEQYF. In DNA, the CDR3 is TGTGCCAGCAGCTTCCGACAGGGGGCATCGGGCGAGCAGTACTTC.